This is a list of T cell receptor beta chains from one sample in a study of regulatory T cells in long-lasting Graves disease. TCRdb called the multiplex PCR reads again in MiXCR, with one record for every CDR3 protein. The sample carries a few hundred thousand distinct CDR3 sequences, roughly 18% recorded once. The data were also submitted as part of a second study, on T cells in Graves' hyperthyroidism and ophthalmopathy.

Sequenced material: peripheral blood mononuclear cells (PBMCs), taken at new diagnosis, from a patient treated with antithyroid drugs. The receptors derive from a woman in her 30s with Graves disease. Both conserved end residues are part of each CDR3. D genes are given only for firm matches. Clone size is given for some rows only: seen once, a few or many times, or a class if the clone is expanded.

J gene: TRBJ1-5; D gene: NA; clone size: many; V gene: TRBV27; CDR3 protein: CASRGRTLGNQPQHF; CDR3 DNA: TGTGCCAGCAGAGGACGGACCCTAGGAAATCAGCCCCAGCATTTT
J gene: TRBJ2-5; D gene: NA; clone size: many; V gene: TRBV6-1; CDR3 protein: CASRPGDTIQETQYF; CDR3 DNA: TGTGCCAGCAGGCCCGGAGATACTATCCAAGAGACCCAGTACTTC
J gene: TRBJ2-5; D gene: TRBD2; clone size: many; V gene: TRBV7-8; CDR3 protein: CASSLAGGQETQYF; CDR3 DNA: TGTGCCAGCAGCCTAGCGGGAGGACAAGAGACCCAGTACTTC
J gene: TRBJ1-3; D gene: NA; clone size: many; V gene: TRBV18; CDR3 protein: CASSPLGSSGNTIYF; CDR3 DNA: TGTGCCAGCTCACCATTGGGGAGCTCTGGAAACACCATATATTTT
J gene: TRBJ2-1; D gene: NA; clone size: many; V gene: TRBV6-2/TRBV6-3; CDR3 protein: CASGGPNNEQFF; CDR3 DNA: TGTGCCTCGGGGGGCCCTAACAATGAGCAGTTCTTC
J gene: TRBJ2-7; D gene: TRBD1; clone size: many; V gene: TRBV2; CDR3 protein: CASGTESAYEQYF; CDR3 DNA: TGTGCCAGCGGGACAGAAAGTGCCTACGAGCAGTACTTC
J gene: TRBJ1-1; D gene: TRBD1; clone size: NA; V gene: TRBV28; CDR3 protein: CASSLSAGTGGTEAFF; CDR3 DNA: TGTGCCAGCAGCCTCTCCGCGGGGACAGGGGGCACTGAAGCTTTCTTT
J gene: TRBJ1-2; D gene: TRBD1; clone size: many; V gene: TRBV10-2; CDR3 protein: CASSEGTGYGYTF; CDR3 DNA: TGCGCCAGCAGTGAGGGGACAGGCTATGGCTACACCTTC
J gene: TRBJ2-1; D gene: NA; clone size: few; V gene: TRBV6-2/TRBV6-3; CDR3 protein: CASRPPGSEQFF; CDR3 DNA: TGTGCCAGCAGGCCCCCGGGCAGTGAGCAGTTCTTC
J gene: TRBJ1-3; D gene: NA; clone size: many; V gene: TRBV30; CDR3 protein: CAWSVQSSTIYF; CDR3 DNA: TGTGCCTGGAGTGTACAGTCCTCCACCATATATTTT
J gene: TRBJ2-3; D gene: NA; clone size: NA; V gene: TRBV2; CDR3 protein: CASRVGGDADTQYF; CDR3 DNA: TGTGCCAGCCGGGTCGGAGGGGATGCAGATACGCAGTATTTT
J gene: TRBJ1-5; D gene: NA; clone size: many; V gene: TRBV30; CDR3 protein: CAWSLLGSNQPQHF; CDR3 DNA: TGTGCCTGGAGCCTATTGGGCAGTAATCAGCCCCAGCATTTT